A selection of T cell receptor beta chains follows, all from one sample in a study of blood T cell repertoires in COVID-19. Here immunoSEQ multiplex PCR was the method, and the copy in TCRdb shows in-frame clones only, minus some. The sample includes 90,000 to 120,000 clones, about 89% seen only once; the top ten take roughly 15%. Sequenced input: peripheral blood. These receptors all stem from a man aged 50-60 years with acute or convalescent COVID-19. CDR3s include the opening cysteine and the closing phenylalanine or tryptophan. Each record gives: V gene, J gene, CDR3 length, D gene, clone size, CDR3 DNA, CDR3 protein. A D gene is named only where the DNA matches it firmly. Part of the rows lack a size; the others show once, few, many or a class for expanded clones.

TRBV7-9,TRBJ2-2,17,TRBD2,once,TGTGCCAGCAGCTTAGCTAGCGGGAGGGTCTCTACCGGGGAGCTGTTTTTT,CASSLASGRVSTGELFF
TRBV6-5,TRBJ1-1,13,.,.,TGTGCCAGCAGTTACGGGCAAAACACTGAAGCTTTCTTT,CASSYGQNTEAFF
TRBV10-2,TRBJ2-1,17,.,.,TGCGCCAGCAGTGGGGAGGGGGTTGTGGGATTAGGCCATGAGCAGTTCTTC,CASSGEGVVGLGHEQFF
TRBV11-2,TRBJ2-1,15,TRBD2,.,TGTGCCAGCAGCTCACTTAGCGGGAGGGACAATGAGCAGTTCTTC,CASSSLSGRDNEQFF
TRBV7-2,TRBJ1-4,15,TRBD1,few,TGTGCCAGCAGCTTAGTGGGGACAGGATACGAAAAACTGTTTTTT,CASSLVGTGYEKLFF
TRBV2,TRBJ2-2,14,.,.,TGTGCCAGCGGGGTAGCGGAAGTCCCCGGGGAGCTGTTTTTT,CASGVAEVPGELFF
TRBV28,TRBJ1-5,14,TRBD1,.,TGTGCCAGCAGATCGGGACAGATAGATCAGCCCCAGCATTTT,CASRSGQIDQPQHF
TRBV11-2,TRBJ1-2,14,.,medium-sized,TGTGCCAGCAGCCCAACACAGGCTAACTATGGCTACACCTTC,CASSPTQANYGYTF
TRBV2,TRBJ1-1,13,TRBD1,.,TGTGCCAGCAGTGAGCTACAGGGGACTGAAGCTTTCTTT,CASSELQGTEAFF
TRBV10-3,TRBJ2-1,13,.,.,TGTGCCATCACCGACAGTTTAAACAATGAGCAGTTCTTC,CAITDSLNNEQFF
TRBV6-5,TRBJ2-7,15,.,.,TGTGCCAGCAGTTACTTCCCAGGGGTTACCTACGAGCAGTACTTC,CASSYFPGVTYEQYF
TRBV18,TRBJ2-3,15,.,.,TGTGCCAGCTCACTGGATGGAGCCATCACAGATACGCAGTATTTT,CASSLDGAITDTQYF
TRBV7-9,TRBJ2-5,15,TRBD1,.,TGTGCCAGCAGCTTTATGACAGGGGGGGAAGAGACCCAGTACTTC,CASSFMTGGEETQYF
TRBV20-1,TRBJ1-5,14,.,.,TGCAGTGCTAGTCACGCGGATAGCAATCAGCCCCAGCATTTT,CSASHADSNQPQHF
TRBV30,TRBJ1-2,14,.,.,TGTGCCTGGAGCCAAGACGGGGGGGACTATGGCTACACCTTC,CAWSQDGGDYGYTF
TRBV2,TRBJ2-5,12,.,.,TGTGCCAGTTTTACTAGGGAAGAGACCCAGTACTTC,CASFTREETQYF
TRBV2,TRBJ2-1,13,.,.,TGTGCCAGCAACGCGGGCGGTTACAATGAGCAGTTCTTC,CASNAGGYNEQFF
TRBV28,TRBJ1-4,15,.,.,TGTGCCAGCAGTCCGAGCAGCGGGGGAGTCGAAAAACTGTTTTTT,CASSPSSGGVEKLFF
TRBV29-1,TRBJ1-4,12,.,.,TGCAGCGTTGAAGATCGAGGTGAAAAACTGTTTTTT,CSVEDRGEKLFF
TRBV28,TRBJ1-2,13,.,.,TGTGCCAGCAGTACGGACAGTTGGTATGGCTACACCTTC,CASSTDSWYGYTF
TRBV19,TRBJ1-5,15,.,.,TGTGCCAGTAGTCCCGCCGGGGGGACGAGTCAGCCCCAGCATTTT,CASSPAGGTSQPQHF
TRBV5-8,TRBJ2-1,18,TRBD2,.,TGTGCCAGCAGCTTGTGGACTAGCGGGAGAGGTTCCTACAATGAGCAGTTCTTC,CASSLWTSGRGSYNEQFF
TRBV10-1,TRBJ2-1,15,TRBD2,.,TGCGCCAGCAGTGAACTAGCGGGAGTTGGCAATGAGCAGTTCTTC,CASSELAGVGNEQFF
TRBV30,TRBJ2-1,12,.,.,TGTGCCTGGAGGGGCAGTTACAATGAGCAGTTCTTC,CAWRGSYNEQFF
TRBV11-3,TRBJ2-7,15,TRBD1,.,TGTGCCAGCAGCTCCCCCGACAGGGCGTTTGGCGAGCAGTACTTC,CASSSPDRAFGEQYF
TRBV28,TRBJ2-1,14,TRBD1,.,TGTGCCAGCAGTTTAACAGGGGGCCTTAATGAGCAGTTCTTC,CASSLTGGLNEQFF
TRBV5-1,TRBJ2-1,15,TRBD2,.,TGCGCCAGCAGCTTGGGGACTAGCGGGAGGAATGAGCAGTTCTTC,CASSLGTSGRNEQFF
TRBV5-1,TRBJ1-2,15,.,.,TGCGCCAGCAGCTTGGCTGGCGGCACTAACTATGGCTACACCTTC,CASSLAGGTNYGYTF
TRBV21-1,TRBJ2-3,17,.,.,TGTGCCAGCAGCAAAGAAGCAAAGGACAGGGTGACAGATACGCAGTATTTT,CASSKEAKDRVTDTQYF